This T cell receptor (beta chain) was recorded in a study of cytomegalovirus exposure and HLA in healthy donors listed by TCRdb under 2017. For the study in its entirety: In an earlier analysis of 450 to 750 of the donors, around 290 Gb of sequence data and some 100 million unique TCR beta sequences from about 190 million T cells were reported. Roughly 300 gigabases of sequencing data and around 85 million unique TCR sequences made up an early release that covered several hundred HLA-typed donors. Among the roughly 400 genotyped donors, about 83% belonged to the genetic ancestry cluster associated with self-reported Caucasian donors. The study aimed to test whether cataloging public T cell receptors could reveal signatures of past pathogen exposure. Using immunosequencing, the study profiled T cell repertoires from 500 to 800 subjects and related those repertoires to cytomegalovirus serostatus. Along with the 666-subject first cohort, a separate validation cohort of over a hundred different subjects was used. To predict cytomegalovirus infection status, the study brought together high-throughput TCR immunosequencing, statistical association of individual TCRs with disease status, and machine learning. In a later analysis, previously published TCR beta repertoires from hundreds of donors were re-analyzed and high-resolution HLA genotyping was added so that TCR occurrence patterns could be studied. Rather than drawing on any new phenotypic data, the later analysis identified candidate immune exposures from TCR beta sequences and the way those sequences occurred across donors. In an earlier analysis of 500 to 650 of the donors, high-throughput TCR beta sequencing was used to judge whether each TCR beta V gene segment behaved as functional or pseudogenic. Donor age, sex, ethnicity and CMV serostatus were compiled alongside the repertoire data. A later genetic analysis used genome-wide SNP genotypes for about 65% of the 666 donors, treating that subset as a discovery cohort. Every discovery cohort repertoire had been produced on one sequencing platform. HLA typing included class I and class II loci at four-digit resolution. Typing coverage differed by locus: A, B, C, DRB1 and DQB1 were typed in roughly 620-630 donors, DQA1 in roughly 500, DPA1 in approximately 600, and DPB1 in just under 490. Roughly five DR-DQ haplotypes were handled as single units for association and clustering because linkage in the cohort was strong. Among several hundred genotyped donors of the cohort, an average of around 220,000 unique TCR beta nucleotide sequences was sequenced per donor, of which about 18% were non-productive. What the study reported, not specific to this receptor: In vitro tests confirmed that a few of the cytomegalovirus-associated TCR beta chains recognize cytomegalovirus antigens. A cluster of highly shared sequence variants was judged likely to represent a technical artifact of the sequencing pipeline. In a later analysis, 16,951 TCR beta sequences were associated with specific HLA alleles at a false discovery rate of 0.05. Only TCR beta chains were sequenced in this cohort, and the absence of alpha or paired-chain data limited detectable features. A later analysis found that most CMV-associated TCR beta chains appeared HLA-restricted, with HLA associations seemingly driven largely by CMV exposure. An association between a missense DCLRE1C variant and V-gene and J-gene trimming of TCR beta chains was found in a later genetic analysis and replicated in an independent cohort. Immune exposure information for the cohort was limited to CMV serostatus. Approximately 18 rarely observed V segments, including chromosome 9 orphons, were excluded from the earlier analysis of a few hundred of the donors because counts were too low. Linkage disequilibrium might explain the correlated functional status among segregating V segments, but an unknown experimental factor could not be excluded. It was suggested by the authors that the approach could potentially be generalized to other disease states and immunological phenotypes. The study listed 150 to 200 TCR beta chains as associated with cytomegalovirus. When HLA alleles, especially DR and DQ, strongly co-occurred, TCR associations were difficult to assign to individual alleles. Sequencing depth was assumed to be roughly uniform across donors in the presence/absence analyses, though that assumption may not hold. In a later analysis, the rate of TCR association differed among HLA loci, with DRB1 alleles having the most associated TCRs and HLA-C alleles having the fewest. Most TCR sequences were seen in very few donors, while some public TCRs were found in many individuals. A further reported finding was that TCR beta sequences accurately predicted the HLA-A and HLA-B alleles for most subjects in the first cohort. In a later analysis, HLA-associated TCR beta chains showed more clonal expansion and lower generation probabilities than non-associated chains that were equally common. Broadly in line with IMGT annotations, most TCR beta V segments showed up in productive rearrangements about 87% or about 30% of the time in an earlier analysis of around 600 of the donors. In a later analysis, several top co-occurrence clusters were reported to appear linked to parvovirus B19, influenza, CMV and Epstein-Barr virus. The 87-base-pair reads could not distinguish some IMGT-functional V segments, including TRBV6-2 and TRBV6-3, so those segments were excluded. HLA typing was unavailable for some donors at each locus, so association tests used only the typed subset. Cytomegalovirus status was reported to be diagnosed by the classifier with high specificity and sensitivity in both the original and validation cohorts. Compared with the approximately 670-donor mean, donors in an Asian-associated ancestry cluster had fewer N-insertions in productive TCRs, according to a later genetic analysis.

Library preparation employed the immunoSEQ multiplex PCR assay. A mixture of 60 forward primers for TCR Vbeta segments and 13 reverse primers for TCR Jbeta segments was used in the multiplex PCR. The CDR3 region of rearranged TCR beta genes was amplified from genomic DNA with a multiplex PCR assay. On the Illumina HiSeq System, the amplified TCR beta libraries were sequenced as 87-base-pair reads. Regarding the original processing steps: In a later analysis, around 80 million unique TCR beta chains were counted across the 650 to 700 repertoires, and around 10 million of these chains were shared by at least two donors. Raw reads were error-corrected and collapsed into unique sequences by a nearest-neighbor algorithm in which closely related sequences were merged to remove PCR and sequencing errors. To assign V, D and J gene segments, CDR3 sequences were aligned to IMGT reference sequences. For a sequence to be retained, a match of at least six nucleotides was required to both a V gene segment and a J gene segment. A rearrangement counted as productive if the CDR3 had no stop codons and remained in frame with V and J, and every other rearrangement counted as non-productive. Following IMGT convention, CDR3 was defined as the stretch from the second conserved V-encoded cysteine up to the conserved J-encoded phenylalanine. Sequences without an unambiguous match to a single V gene segment were excluded from the earlier analysis of about 640 of the donors. An earlier analysis of fewer than 650 of the donors classified V segments as functional when productive rearrangements were above 56.7% and as segregating when the standard deviation between donors was above 5%. A statistical classification framework was built for diagnosing cytomegalovirus status from the catalog of TCR beta chain sequences. In a later analysis, V and J genes were assigned by comparing TCR nucleotide sequences against IMGT/GENE-DB human TR gene sequences. A later analysis assigned CDR3 sequences and most-parsimonious VDJ recombination scenarios with the TCRdist pipeline. A later analysis defined each TCR beta chain by its CDR3 amino acid sequence plus V-gene family, and excluded reads lacking a unique V-gene family. To address suspected cross-contamination and a sequencing artifact, a later analysis removed roughly 580 highly shared, low-generation-probability nucleotide sequences. In a later analysis, a clonal expansion index for each public chain was calculated from normalized within-repertoire ranks of inferred template counts. Generation probabilities in a later analysis came from a VDJ recombination model fitted to out-of-frame rearrangements, and those results were checked against IGoR. In a later analysis, TCR-TCR, TCR-HLA and TCR-CMV co-occurrence was scored with hypergeometric tests, and a repertoire-size bias correction was applied to TCR pairs. In a later analysis, false discovery rates were estimated by permuting HLA or CMV assignments 20 times. A later analysis grouped co-occurring TCRs with DBSCAN, adding TCRdist sequence similarity when clustering within HLA-allele-positive subsets. For co-occurrence clustering, repertoires with fewer than 30,000 or more than 120,000 public chains were excluded, along with five repertoires with anomalous nucleotide sharing. The table was pulled from immuneACCESS by TCRdb, which kept in-frame rearrangements only. Such tables lose some clones; where checked, under half of the loss comes from unresolved V genes, and the rest has no known cause. For V, J and clone size, that table is used; D and trimming come from the DNA. This sample has 65,000 to 85,000 clones in its table, and roughly 90% of those were observed once. The biggest ten clones account for 2% of the sample.

The cohort consisted of 650 to 850 healthy bone marrow donors. At the time of sampling, every cohort member was nominally healthy, though immune exposures that went unrecorded were likely present. The donor tested CMV seronegative, placing the donor among the 350 to 400 seronegative members of the cohort. A peripheral blood sample was provided by each donor, and peripheral blood mononuclear cells were used for TCR beta sequencing. Genomic DNA was extracted from the blood cell samples with the Qiagen DNeasy Blood Extraction Kit. Including the terminal cysteine and phenylalanine, the CDR3 comprises 13 residues. The kept DNA is CDR3 alone, 39 bases in frame from the first base. V sheds 5 bases and J sheds 1 base, leaving 6 bases between their ends. CDR1 and CDR2, looked up from the germline V gene, are MNHEY and SVGAGI. With respect to this clone: It lacks a known antigen. No much larger clonotype is one base removed from it; base qualities were not supplied.

The sequence is built from TRBV6-5 and TRBJ1-5; the D gene is not confidently resolved. This receptor was taken from a young woman in good health and CMV-seronegative. Sequenced material: PBMCs. The DNA sequence is given as TGTGCCAGCAGTCTACGGAGCAATCAGCCCCAGCATTTT. The encoded protein is CASSLRSNQPQHF.